The 32 T cell receptor beta chains listed next were all sequenced from one sample in a study of blood T cell repertoires in COVID-19. This table comes from immunoSEQ multiplex PCR, and its TCRdb copy is limited to in-frame clones, with some not included. The table has approximately 250,000 clones, roughly 88% seen once. The sequenced material came from peripheral blood. The source is a man younger than 40 who had recovered from COVID-19.

The genes are TRBV29-1 and TRBJ2-7, with D perhaps matching TRBD1 (6 bases). V was pared by 6 bases and J by 5 bases, with 11 bases between. Looked up from germline, CDR1 is SQVTM and CDR2 is ANQGSEA. CDR3 length: 11 amino acids. The CDR3 region has the DNA TGCAGCGTAACAGGGCCCCACGAGCAGTACTTC. Its translation is CSVTGPHEQYF.

This chain links TRBV18 with TRBJ2-3, with 14 bases lining up with TRBD2. Per the germline V gene, CDR1 is KGHSH and CDR2 is LQKENI. V lost 6 bases, J lost 9 bases, and 8 bases stayed unmatched. CDR3 length equals 15 residues. Here the CDR3 reads CASSQGLAGGNTQYF. The CDR3 nucleotides read TGTGCCAGCTCCCAAGGACTAGCGGGGGGAAACACGCAGTATTTT.

This chain joins TRBV5-1 and TRBJ2-3; TRBD1 matches 7 bases. V shed 4 bases, J shed 0 bases, and the junction held 8 bases outside the gene matches. This CDR3 has 16 residues. Germline CDR1 is SGHRS and CDR2 is YFSETQ. The CDR3 DNA follows: TGCGCCAGCAGCGGCAGGGACAGAACTAGCACAGATACGCAGTATTTT. This codes for CASSGRDRTSTDTQYF. The variable domain in full, with the rest retrieved from reference TRBV5-1 and TRBJ2-3, is KAGVTQTPRYLIKTRGQQVTLSCSPISGHRSVSWYQQTPGQGLQFLFEYFSETQRNKGNFPGRFSGRQFSNSRSEMNVSTLELGDSALYLCASSGRDRTSTDTQYFGPGTRLTVL.

The chain employs TRBV7-9 and TRBJ2-7, with D perhaps TRBD1 (5 bases). The germline V gene encodes CDR1 SEHNR and CDR2 FQNEAQ (reference sequence). The CDR3 is 15 residues long. V was shortened by 1 base and J by 4 bases, with 14 bases between the two germline ends. CDR3 sequence (DNA): TGTGCCAGCAGCTTAGTACGGGCAGGGCGGTACGAGCAGTACTTC. Amino acid sequence: CASSLVRAGRYEQYF.

V usage is TRBV2 and J usage is TRBJ2-7; 7 positions agree with TRBD1. The V and J ends lost 3 bases and 3 bases, in that order; junction bases with no gene match: 8. The CDR3 is made up of 15 amino acids. CDR1 SNHLY and CDR2 FYNNEI come from the germline V gene. CDR3 DNA sequence: TGTGCCAGCAGTGAGCAACGGGACAGATTCTACGAGCAGTACTTC. This translates into CASSEQRDRFYEQYF.

The J gene is TRBJ2-7, the V gene TRBV4-3; 10 positions match TRBD2. Unmatched junction bases numbered 6, after V lost 4 bases and J lost 0 bases. The V gene's germline CDR1 is LGHNA and CDR2 YSLEER. There are 16 residues in the CDR3. The CDR3 DNA reads as TGCGCCAGCAGCCCGGATAGCGGGGGGCCCTCCTACGAGCAGTACTTC. Amino acid sequence: CASSPDSGGPSYEQYF.

The genes are TRBV5-1 and TRBJ2-5; 12 bases are shared with TRBD2. The J segment lost 2 bases and the V segment lost 5 bases, leaving 7 bases of the junction unmatched. The CDR3 has 16 residues. Germline lookup yields CDR1 SGHRS and CDR2 YFSETQ. The CDR3 coding sequence is TGCGCCAGCAGTTCTAGCGGGGGGGCCAGGCAAGAGACCCAGTACTTC. Translating gives CASSSSGGARQETQYF.

The rearrangement uses TRBV12-5 and TRBJ2-2; 9 positions agree with TRBD2. J lost 6 bases, V lost 5 bases, and 13 bases had no gene match. CDR3 size: 17 residues. Germline V gene lookup returns CDR1 LGHNT and CDR2 FRNRAP. This chain's CDR3 is CASGPSPSGVVAGELFF. Here the CDR3 DNA reads TGTGCTAGTGGTCCCTCCCCTAGCGGGGTGGTAGCCGGGGAGCTGTTTTTT. The full variable domain, in which reference TRBV12-5 and TRBJ2-2 provide the parts outside the CDR3, is DARVTQTPRHKVTEMGQEVTMRCQPILGHNTVFWYRQTMMQGLELLAYFRNRAPLDDSGMPKDRFSAEMPDATLATLKIQPSEPRDSAVYFCASGPSPSGVVAGELFFGEGSRLTVL.

The CDR3 loop reads CASSPDGLYSSYEQYF. The CDR3 DNA reads TGCGCCAGCAGCCCAGACGGACTCTATAGCTCCTACGAGCAGTACTTC. The chain has TRBV5-1 and TRBJ2-7; tentatively, D is TRBD2 (5 bases). Looked up from germline, CDR1 is SGHRS and CDR2 is YFSETQ. The V end lost 4 bases, the J end lost 0 bases, and 17 bases lay between the germline ends. This CDR3 is built from 16 residues.

This chain connects TRBV6-4 to TRBJ2-3, with D possibly being TRBD2 (5 bases). V was pared by 5 bases and J by 3 bases, with 12 bases between. This CDR3 spans 14 amino acids. CDR1 MRHNA and CDR2 SNTAGT come from the germline V gene. The CDR3 bases are TGTGCCAGCAGTCGAGGGTCCGAGACAGATACGCAGTATTTT. Translation: CASSRGSETDTQYF.

The V call is TRBV7-9, the J call TRBJ1-2, with D unclear. In germline, CDR1 is SEHNR, CDR2 FQNEAQ (reference sequence). Trimming stripped 1 base from V and 0 bases from J, with 12 bases between. The CDR3 contains 16 residues. This CDR3 is CASSLGASLTNYGYTF. The CDR3 DNA reads TGTGCCAGCAGCTTAGGAGCCTCCTTGACTAACTATGGCTACACCTTC.

J is TRBJ1-1 and V is TRBV15; a possible D gene is TRBD1 (6 bases). The germline V gene encodes CDR1 LNHNV and CDR2 YYDKDF (reference sequence). Trimming took 2 bases from V and 11 from J, leaving 12 bases between them. This CDR3 is built from 12 residues. CDR3 in amino acids: CATSRYRDRAFF. As DNA, the CDR3 is TGTGCCACCAGCAGATACAGGGATCGGGCTTTCTTT.

The chain joins TRBV5-8 to TRBJ1-6, with 8 bases lining up with TRBD1. Germline V gene sequence: CDR1 SGHTS, CDR2 YDEGEE. The CDR3 totals 16 residues. Unmatched junction bases numbered 5, after V lost 2 bases and J lost 4 bases. For the CDR3, the DNA is TGTGCCAGCAGCTTCTGGACAGGGACGTATAATTCACCCCTCCACTTT. This gives the protein CASSFWTGTYNSPLHF.

V gene TRBV5-5 combines with J gene TRBJ2-3; maybe TRBD1 (7 bases). V was clipped by 4 bases and J by 6 bases, with 18 bases between them. CDR1 is SGHKS, CDR2 YYEKEE, per germline (reference sequence). This CDR3 is 15 amino acids long. In DNA, the CDR3 is TGTGCCAGCAGCGCGAGCTTGACAGGGAGGGATACGCAGTATTTT. Translation gives CASSASLTGRDTQYF.

The chain has TRBV6-5 and TRBJ2-7, with D perhaps matching TRBD1 (6 bases). Germline CDR1 MNHEY, CDR2 SVGAGI. The V gene lost 8 bases and the J gene lost 8 bases, with 10 bases spanning the gap. The length of the CDR3 is 10 residues. CDR3 protein: CASGWDKQYF. The CDR3 DNA sequence: TGTGCCAGCGGCTGGGACAAGCAGTACTTC.

The genes are TRBV6-2 or TRBV6-3 and TRBJ1-4; 8 nucleotides align to TRBD1. Germline V lookup: CDR1 MNHEY, CDR2 SVGEGT. CDR3 length equals 15 residues. Trimming took 4 bases from V and 8 from J; bases not matched to a gene: 9. The CDR3 loop is CASSSQGARREKLFF. The CDR3 bases are TGTGCCAGCAGTTCGCAGGGGGCAAGGCGGGAAAAACTGTTTTTT.

This clone has a single count. The chain's CDR3 is CAWSVDAPGEQYF. In DNA, the CDR3 is TGTGCCTGGAGTGTTGATGCCCCAGGCGAGCAGTACTTC. The chain links TRBV30 to TRBJ2-7; D is ambiguous. This CDR3 is 13 amino acids long. The germline CDR1 and CDR2 sequences are GTSNPN and SVGIG (reference sequence). V was shortened by 0 bases and J by 6 bases, with 12 bases between the two germline ends.

The rearrangement links TRBV12-3 or TRBV12-4 to TRBJ2-1; the D is unclear. V lost 6 bases, J lost 5 bases, and 8 bases lay in between. The CDR3 sequence is 12 residues long. CDR3 loop: CASRLINNEQFF. The DNA for the CDR3 is TGTGCCAGCAGGCTAATTAACAATGAGCAGTTCTTC.

With respect to this clone: This sample includes further DNA sequences coding for the same CDR3. The chain joins TRBV5-1 to TRBJ2-7, with D tentatively TRBD1 (5 bases). CDR1 and CDR2 from the germline V gene are SGHRS and YFSETQ. V lost 7 bases, J lost 0 bases, and 8 bases lay in between. The CDR3 spans 12 residues. CDR3 nucleotides: TGCGCCAGCCGAGACAGCTCCTACGAGCAGTACTTC. This sequence encodes CASRDSSYEQYF.

This clone has just a few counts. The genes are TRBV25-1 and TRBJ1-2; D unclear. Germline V gives CDR1 MGHDK, CDR2 SYGVNS. The V gene lost 0 bases and the J gene lost 4 bases, with 3 bases spanning the gap. This CDR3 comprises 12 residues. CDR3 DNA: TGTGCCAGCAGTGAATATAGCTATGGCTACACCTTC. Translating gives CASSEYSYGYTF.

This clone has a single count. The chain carries TRBV2 and TRBJ1-5; 8 nucleotides agree with TRBD1. CDR3 length: 15 residues. Germline lookup yields CDR1 SNHLY and CDR2 FYNNEI. After removal of 5 bases from V and 1 base from J, the junction contained 4 bases not matched to a gene. The CDR3 bases are TGTGCCAGCAGTCCGGACAGGGTGAGCAATCAGCCCCAGCATTTT. This gives the protein CASSPDRVSNQPQHF.

The chain links TRBV5-1 to TRBJ2-3; 7 bases line up with TRBD1. The trim removed 3 bases at V and 0 bases at J, leaving 7 bases unmatched. Germline V gene lookup returns CDR1 SGHRS and CDR2 YFSETQ. The CDR3 loop spans 16 amino acids. This chain's CDR3 is CASSSGTDLSTDTQYF. CDR3 DNA: TGCGCCAGCAGCTCCGGGACAGACCTTAGCACAGATACGCAGTATTTT.

The rearrangement links TRBV19 to TRBJ1-5; 8 bases align to TRBD1. V dropped 10 bases and J dropped 1; count of bases not matched to a gene: 15. Germline V gives CDR1 LNHDA, CDR2 SQIVND (reference sequence). The CDR3 sequence is 17 residues long. CDR3 region: CATTGTGLFRSNQPQHF. The CDR3 DNA sequence: TGTGCCACCACTGGGACAGGACTGTTTAGGAGCAATCAGCCCCAGCATTTT.

The chain uses TRBV3-1 (or the pseudogene TRBV3-2) and TRBJ2-3; the match to TRBD2 covers 10 bases. The ends lost 3 bases at V and 6 bases at J; junction bases unmatched: 6. The CDR3 has 15 residues. CDR1 is LGHDT and CDR2 is YNNKEL in the germline V gene (reference sequence). CDR3 residues: CASSQALAGADTQYF. The DNA for the CDR3 is TGTGCCAGCAGCCAGGCCCTAGCGGGGGCCGATACGCAGTATTTT.

V gene TRBV6-4 combines with J gene TRBJ1-1, with D perhaps TRBD1 (5 bases). The CDR3 spans 15 residues. From germline, CDR1 is MRHNA and CDR2 SNTAGT. Trimming cost V 0 bases and J 5 bases, with 13 bases left between them. CDR3 in amino acids: CASSDSRQGGTEAFF. The CDR3 DNA is TGTGCCAGCAGTGACTCGAGGCAGGGAGGAACTGAAGCTTTCTTT.

This clone was counted once. V gene TRBV3-1 (or the pseudogene TRBV3-2) combines with J gene TRBJ2-1; TRBD2 matches at 8 bases. The CDR3 covers 20 residues. Germline assignment: CDR1 LGHDT and CDR2 YNNKEL (reference sequence). The V gene end was trimmed by 6 bases and the J gene end by 8 bases; junction bases not matched to a gene: 27. The CDR3: CASSPMWGGASGPGAHEQFF. The CDR3, as DNA: TGTGCCAGCAGTCCCATGTGGGGAGGAGCTAGCGGGCCGGGGGCCCATGAGCAGTTCTTC.

This chain uses TRBV19 with TRBJ2-7; TRBD1 aligns across 7 bases. Trimming at V came to 6 bases and at J to 2 bases, leaving 13 bases not matched to a gene. CDR1 and CDR2 from the germline V gene are LNHDA and SQIVND (reference sequence). The CDR3 has 16 amino acids. The CDR3 here is CASSRNRDRRTYEQYF. In DNA, the CDR3 is TGTGCCAGTAGCCGAAACCGGGACAGAAGAACCTACGAGCAGTACTTC. Combining the CDR3 with reference TRBV19 and TRBJ2-7 gives the whole variable domain DGGITQSPKYLFRKEGQNVTLSCEQNLNHDAMYWYRQDPGQGLRLIYYSQIVNDFQKGDIAEGYSVSREKKESFPLTVTSAQKNPTAFYLCASSRNRDRRTYEQYFGPGTRLTVT.

This chain uses TRBV7-9 with TRBJ1-2; 10 bases are shared with TRBD1. V shed 5 bases and J 8 bases; nucleotides not matched to a gene: 8. Germline V gene lookup returns CDR1 SEHNR and CDR2 FQNEAQ (reference sequence). CDR3 length: 14 amino acids. The chain's CDR3 is CASSSRDRGEGYTF. CDR3 nucleotide sequence: TGTGCCAGCAGCAGCCGGGACAGGGGAGAGGGCTACACCTTC.

This chain links TRBV10-3 with TRBJ1-1, with 8 bases identical to TRBD1. This CDR3 has 15 residues. Germline V gene sequence: CDR1 ENHRY, CDR2 SYGVKD. V lost 0 bases and J lost 7; bases outside the gene matches: 7. DNA for the CDR3: TGTGCCATCAGTGAGTCTTCCCCCGGACAGGGTGAAGCTTTCTTT. Protein product: CAISESSPGQGEAFF.

The chain links TRBV13 to TRBJ2-1; D may be TRBD1 (6 bases). Trimming removed 5 bases from V and 9 bases from J, with 11 bases in between. CDR1 PRHDT and CDR2 FYEKMQ come from the germline V gene (reference sequence). The CDR3 totals 12 residues. CDR3 residues: CASSPSRGEQFF. Written as DNA, the CDR3 is TGTGCCAGCAGCCCATCCAGGGGTGAGCAGTTCTTC. The full variable domain, with the rest looked up from reference TRBV13 and TRBJ2-1, is AAGVIQSPRHLIKEKRETATLKCYPIPRHDTVYWYQQGPGQDPQFLISFYEKMQSDKGSIPDRFSAQQFSDYHSELNMSSLELGDSALYFCASSPSRGEQFFGPGTRLTVL.

V gene TRBV19 combines with J gene TRBJ2-2, with D possibly matching TRBD1 (7 bases). V lost 8 bases and J 4 bases, leaving 14 bases between the germline ends. CDR1 is LNHDA and CDR2 is SQIVND in the germline V gene (reference sequence). This CDR3 has 14 residues. CDR3 amino acids: CASRRQGGTGELFF. In DNA, the CDR3 is TGTGCCAGTCGCCGACAGGGAGGCACCGGGGAGCTGTTTTTT.

The V gene is TRBV3-1 (or the pseudogene TRBV3-2), the J gene TRBJ2-2; D is undetermined. This CDR3 is 14 amino acids long. Trimming took 0 bases from V and 5 from J, leaving 7 bases between them. Germline V gene lookup returns CDR1 LGHDT and CDR2 YNNKEL (reference sequence). This CDR3 reads CASSQDLRTGELFF. The CDR3 DNA reads TGTGCCAGCAGCCAAGATCTGCGAACCGGGGAGCTGTTTTTT.